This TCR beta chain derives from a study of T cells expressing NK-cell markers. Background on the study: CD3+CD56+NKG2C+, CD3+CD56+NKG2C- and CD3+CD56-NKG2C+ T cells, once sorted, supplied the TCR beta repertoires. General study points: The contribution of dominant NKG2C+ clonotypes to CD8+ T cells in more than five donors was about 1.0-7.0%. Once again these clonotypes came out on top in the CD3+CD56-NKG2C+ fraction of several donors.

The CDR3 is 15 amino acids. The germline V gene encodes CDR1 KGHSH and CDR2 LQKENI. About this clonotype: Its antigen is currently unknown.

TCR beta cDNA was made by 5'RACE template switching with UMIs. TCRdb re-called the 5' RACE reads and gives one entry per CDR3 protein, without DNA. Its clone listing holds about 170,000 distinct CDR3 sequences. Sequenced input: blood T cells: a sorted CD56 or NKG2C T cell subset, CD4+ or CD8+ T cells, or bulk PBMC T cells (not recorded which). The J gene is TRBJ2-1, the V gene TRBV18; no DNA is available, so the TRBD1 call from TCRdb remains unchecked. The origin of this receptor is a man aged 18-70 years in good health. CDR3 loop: CASSPGDRGLDEQFF. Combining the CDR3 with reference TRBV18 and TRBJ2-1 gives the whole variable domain NAGVMQNPRHLVRRRGQEARLRCSPMKGHSHVYWYRQLPEEGLKFMVYLQKENIIDESGMPKERFSAEFPKEGPSILRIQQVVRGDSAAYFCASSPGDRGLDEQFFGPGTRLTVL.